Presented here are 26 T cell receptor beta chains from one specimen sequenced in a study of T cell repertoires in cytomegalovirus infection. No antigens are known for them. TCRdb called the reads again in MiXCR, with one record for every CDR3 protein. The sample holds about 130,000 distinct CDR3 sequences; around 30% are singletons and the top ten take approximately 59%. Material: CD8+ T cells from cultured PBMCs, obtained from culture after CMV antigen stimulation. These receptors originate from a human donor in good health (CMV status not recorded). Some clones in this sample may be carry-over from other donors' samples.

The gene calls are TRBV12-3 or TRBV12-4 and TRBJ2-3; 7 bases are a match to TRBD1. The V segment lost 3 bases and the J segment 0 bases; nucleotides outside the gene matches: 6. CDR3 length: 16 residues. The CDR3 here is CASSFRGTASTDTQYF. The CDR3 DNA follows: TGTGCCAGCAGTTTTAGGGGGACAGCGAGCACAGATACGCAGTATTTT.

The chain employs TRBV10-3 and TRBJ2-7; TRBD1 matches 10 bases. After removal of 0 bases from V and 5 bases from J, the junction contained 4 bases not matched to a gene. The CDR3 loop spans 15 amino acids. Germline loops: CDR1 ENHRY, CDR2 SYGVKD. This CDR3 reads CAISESVTGGDEQYF. Here the CDR3 DNA reads TGTGCCATCAGTGAGTCTGTGACAGGGGGCGACGAGCAGTACTTC.

This chain connects TRBV6-2 or TRBV6-3 to TRBJ2-7, with 9 bases matching TRBD1. Germline V gene data show CDR1 as MNHEY and CDR2 as SVGEGT. V lost 9 bases and J lost 7; bases outside the gene matches: 31. The CDR3 totals 20 residues. The CDR3 is CASHLLRRPQREQGAEEQYF. In nucleotides, the CDR3 is TGTGCCAGTCACCTCCTCCGAAGGCCCCAAAGAGAACAGGGGGCGGAAGAGCAGTACTTC.

This sequence joins TRBV7-9 and TRBJ2-1; maybe TRBD2 (5 bases). The CDR3 extends over 14 amino acids. The germline gives CDR1 SEHNR, CDR2 FQNEAQ (reference sequence). Trimming took off 8 bases at V and 1 base at J, with 12 bases between the two ends. The CDR3: CASGGRLSYNEQFF. The DNA of the CDR3 is TGTGCCAGCGGTGGCAGACTATCCTACAATGAGCAGTTCTTC. The variable domain in full, with the rest retrieved from reference TRBV7-9 and TRBJ2-1, is DTGVSQNPRHKITKRGQNVTFRCDPISEHNRLYWYRQTLGQGPEFLTYFQNEAQLEKSRLLSDRFSAERPKGSFSTLEIQRTEQGDSAMYLCASGGRLSYNEQFFGPGTRLTVL.

This clonotype was counted at least ten times. V usage is TRBV6-1 and J usage is TRBJ1-2; 7 bases fit TRBD1. The V and J ends lost 7 bases and 7 bases, in that order; junction bases with no gene match: 12. The CDR3 sequence is 14 residues long. Looked up from germline, CDR1 is MNHNS and CDR2 is SASEGT. The DNA for the CDR3 is TGTGCCAGCACGAGACAGGGTGGCCCTAGTGGCTACACCTTC. This codes for CASTRQGGPSGYTF.

The chain uses TRBV9 and TRBJ1-5, with 7 positions matching TRBD1. The germline gives CDR1 SGDLS, CDR2 YYNGEE. The junction had 15 bases not matched to a gene; V was cut back by 2 bases and J by 4 bases. There are 18 residues in the CDR3. CDR3 nucleotides: TGTGCCAGCAGCGTCGCCGGGACAGCCCATCGGCCTAATCAGCCCCAGCATTTT. Protein: CASSVAGTAHRPNQPQHF.

In this sample, this clonotype turned up many times. The chain has TRBV7-9 and TRBJ1-2; 8 nucleotides agree with TRBD1. The CDR3 is 17 amino acids. Germline CDR1 SEHNR, CDR2 FQNEAQ (reference sequence). Unmatched junction bases numbered 15, after V lost 4 bases and J lost 5 bases. The DNA for the CDR3 is TGTGCCAGCAGCTCCTTTCAGGGGGCCGAGGATGTGTATGGCTACACCTTC. Its protein product is CASSSFQGAEDVYGYTF.

This clonotype was counted ten times or more. The chain carries TRBV7-2 and TRBJ2-2; D is possibly TRBD2 (5 bases). Trimming took 5 bases from V and 0 from J, leaving 19 bases between them. Germline V CDR1 and CDR2: SGHTA, FQGNSA. The CDR3 is 18 residues long. For the CDR3, the DNA is TGTGCCAGCAGCGCCCCGGACTGGCTTTTAACGAACACCGGGGAGCTGTTTTTT. Translated, it gives CASSAPDWLLTNTGELFF.

This clonotype was seen a handful of times. V and J are TRBV23-1 and TRBJ2-7; D is tentatively TRBD1 or TRBD2 (5 bases each). TRBV23-1 is treated as an ORF (open reading frame) with a function not yet certain. This CDR3 comprises 17 residues. Trimming cost V 6 bases and J 4 bases, with 25 bases left between them. The CDR3 here is CASRRRAEGRKRYEQYF. CDR3 sequence (DNA): TGCGCCAGCAGACGGAGAGCCGAGGGGCGAAAGAGATACGAGCAGTACTTC.

This clonotype turned up a few times. V and J are TRBV20-1 and TRBJ1-5; no reliable D call. CDR1 and CDR2 from the germline V gene are DFQATT and SNEGSKA (reference sequence). V dropped 3 bases and J dropped 2 bases, with 5 bases sitting between them. The CDR3 contains 12 residues. This CDR3 is CSASIGNQPQHF. The CDR3 DNA reads TGCAGTGCTAGTATTGGCAATCAGCCCCAGCATTTT.

With regard to this clonotype: At one of its ends the junction is not consistent with the germline gene, which may arise from a read error. The chain joins TRBV4-1 to TRBJ1-2; possibly TRBD1 for D (6 bases). CDR1 is MGHRA and CDR2 is YSYEKL in the germline V gene. This CDR3 comprises 14 residues. The CDR3 spells CASSQEDRTYGCTF. In nucleotides, the CDR3 is TGCGCCAGCAGCCAAGAGGACAGAACCTATGGCTGCACCTTC.

This clonotype was observed a handful of times. The chain joins TRBV20-1 to TRBJ2-1, with a tentative D call TRBD1 (6 bases). The CDR3 loop spans 15 amino acids. Germline CDR1 DFQATT, CDR2 SNEGSKA (reference sequence). With 6 bases removed from V and 0 bases from J, the gap between germline ends came to 15 bases. The CDR3 loop is CSAAKGVSSYNEQFF. The CDR3 nucleotides are TGCAGTGCAGCCAAGGGGGTCAGCTCCTACAATGAGCAGTTCTTC.

The table lists this clonotype with many counts. V gene TRBV28 combines with J gene TRBJ2-7; 7 nucleotides match TRBD1. The CDR3 is 16 amino acids. Germline V CDR1 and CDR2: MDHEN, SYDVKM. V lost 5 bases and J lost 2; bases outside the gene matches: 12. DNA for the CDR3: TGTGCCAGCAGTACCTATCGACAGGGATTGGCCTACGAGCAGTACTTC. Amino acid sequence: CASSTYRQGLAYEQYF.

The chain is built from TRBV6-5 and TRBJ1-6; 8 bases match TRBD1. The CDR3 runs 17 residues. The junction had 8 bases not matched to a gene; V was cut back by 6 bases and J by 1 base. The germline gives CDR1 MNHEY, CDR2 SVGAGI. The CDR3: CASSMDRVASYNSPLHF. The CDR3 nucleotides read TGTGCCAGCAGCATGGACAGGGTGGCATCCTATAATTCACCCCTCCACTTT.

This clonotype was counted ten times or more. This sequence joins TRBV7-2 and TRBJ1-5; possibly TRBD1 for D (6 bases). Germline lookup yields CDR1 SGHTA and CDR2 FQGNSA. The CDR3 is 14 amino acids. V was pared by 4 bases and J by 5 bases, with 12 bases between. CDR3 nucleotides: TGTGCCAGCAGCTCGACAGGCCCGTATCAGCCCCAGCATTTT. It codes for CASSSTGPYQPQHF.

This clonotype was counted only a few times. The V call is TRBV7-8, the J call TRBJ2-2; D unresolved. Germline values: CDR1 SGHVS, CDR2 FQNEAQ. The CDR3 extends over 11 amino acids. V gave up 3 bases and J gave up 6 bases, with 2 bases separating them. The CDR3 reads CASSFAGELFF. The CDR3 nucleotides are TGTGCCAGCAGCTTTGCCGGGGAGCTGTTTTTT.

This sequence joins TRBV6-5 and TRBJ1-6; TRBD1 aligns across 7 bases. J gave up 6 bases and V 2 bases, and 7 bases lay outside the gene matches. Germline V gives CDR1 MNHEY, CDR2 SVGAGI. The CDR3 is made up of 16 amino acids. The CDR3 is CASSYGQGDGNSPLHF. The CDR3 nucleotides are TGTGCCAGCAGTTACGGCCAGGGGGATGGTAATTCACCCCTCCACTTT.

This chain links TRBV4-1 with TRBJ2-1; D unresolved. V shed 3 bases and J shed 2 bases, with 11 bases lying between them. Germline V gene data show CDR1 as MGHRA and CDR2 as YSYEKL. The CDR3 has 15 residues. CDR3 sequence reads: CASSQSHGAYNEQFF. The CDR3 region has the DNA TGCGCCAGCAGCCAGTCCCACGGCGCCTACAATGAGCAGTTCTTC.

The rearrangement joins TRBV6-2 or TRBV6-3 to TRBJ2-1, with 11 bases identical to TRBD2. Per the germline V gene, CDR1 is MNHEY and CDR2 is SVGEGT. Losses at the gene ends were 4 bases for V and 5 bases for J; bases not matched to a gene: 4. The CDR3 has 15 amino acids. CDR3 bases: TGTGCCAGCAGTTTTACTAGCGGGGGCCACAATGAGCAGTTCTTC. As protein: CASSFTSGGHNEQFF.

Concerning this clonotype: The junction departs from germline at one end; a sequencing error may be responsible. This rearrangement joins TRBV7-6 to TRBJ2-7; D gene unclear. The germline CDR1 and CDR2 sequences are SGHVS and FNYEAQ. The length of the CDR3 is 13 residues. CDR3 region: CASSLGLYYEQYF. CDR3 coding DNA: TGTGCTAGCAGCTTAGGGCTCTACTACGAGCAGTACTTC.

The rearrangement joins TRBV27 to TRBJ2-5, with TRBD2 as a possible D gene (5 bases). CDR1 and CDR2 (germline): MNHEY, SMNVEV (reference sequence). The CDR3 has 16 residues. Trimming stripped 2 bases from V and 2 bases from J, with 15 bases between. The CDR3 DNA follows: TGTGCCAGCAGTTTAGGCCGGGGAGAAGTTCAAGAGACCCAGTACTTC. Translated: CASSLGRGEVQETQYF.

This clonotype was picked up a small number of times. V is TRBV27 and J is TRBJ2-6; D is uncertain. V lost 7 bases to trimming and J lost 4 bases, with 5 bases between them. Germline V gene sequence: CDR1 MNHEY, CDR2 SMNVEV (reference sequence). This CDR3 comprises 12 residues. CDR3 bases: TGTGCCAGCATGACCGGGGCCAACGTCCTGACTTTC. Translated: CASMTGANVLTF.

Many counts were recorded for this clonotype. The V call is TRBV7-8, the J call TRBJ1-1; D perhaps matches TRBD1 (6 bases). Germline loops: CDR1 SGHVS, CDR2 FQNEAQ. This CDR3 spans 14 amino acids. V was shortened by 2 bases and J by 4 bases, with 11 bases between the two germline ends. CDR3 bases: TGTGCCAGCAGCTTAAGTATGGGGGCCACTGAAGCTTTCTTT. It yields the protein CASSLSMGATEAFF.

The chain is built from TRBV6-2 or TRBV6-3 and TRBJ2-3; D remains unclear. Looked up from germline, CDR1 is MNHEY and CDR2 is SVGEGT. V lost 6 bases and J lost 6, with 10 bases in between. The CDR3 loop spans 12 amino acids. The CDR3 sequence: CASSTARDTQYF. CDR3 coding DNA: TGTGCCAGCAGCACCGCCCGCGATACGCAGTATTTT.

Concerning this clonotype itself: Since a much larger clone is just one base distant, this may be a read error. The V gene is TRBV7-6, the J gene TRBJ1-3; 7 bases are a match to TRBD1. The CDR3 covers 14 residues. Trimming cost V 5 bases and J 4 bases; bases outside gene matches: 5. Per germline, CDR1 SGHVS and CDR2 FNYEAQ. CDR3 coding DNA: TGTGCCAGCAGCGCGACAGGGACAGGAAACACCATATATTTT. Amino acid sequence: CASSATGTGNTIYF.

This clonotype was detected only a few times. V usage is TRBV7-9 and J usage is TRBJ2-3; no clear D gene. CDR1 is SEHNR and CDR2 is FQNEAQ in the germline V gene (reference sequence). V was cut by 2 bases and J by 4 bases, with 10 bases left in between. The CDR3 totals 14 residues. CDR3 sequence reads: CASSLLSGPDTQYF. The CDR3 coding sequence is TGTGCCAGCAGCTTACTCTCTGGGCCAGATACGCAGTATTTT.